Listed below are T cell receptor beta chains from one sample, sequenced in a study of blood T cells in healthy people across ages. Each CDR3 protein gets one entry after TCRdb re-called the 5' RACE reads with MiXCR. The sample shows 380,000 or so distinct CDR3 sequences, roughly half of them seen only once. Material: blood. The source is a man between 60 and 70 years old in good health. The conserved cysteine and the conserved F or W are not part of the CDR3 here. The order of the fields is J gene, V gene, CDR3 protein.

j_gene: TRBJ1-2; v_gene: TRBV7-2; CDR3aa: ASSLARAGGYT
j_gene: TRBJ1-4; v_gene: TRBV5-1; CDR3aa: ASSAPYGQGTSEKLF
j_gene: TRBJ1-5; v_gene: TRBV20-1; CDR3aa: SARRPGRRANQPQH
j_gene: TRBJ1-2; v_gene: TRBV28; CDR3aa: ASSFKGSVNGYT
j_gene: TRBJ1-4; v_gene: TRBV10-1; CDR3aa: ASKPSGGEKLF
j_gene: TRBJ1-6; v_gene: TRBV9; CDR3aa: ASSVKTGNSPLH
j_gene: TRBJ2-5; v_gene: TRBV28; CDR3aa: ASSGGGKYQETQY
j_gene: TRBJ2-3; v_gene: TRBV4-2; CDR3aa: ASSQAQVAGGASDTQY
j_gene: TRBJ2-1; v_gene: TRBV2; CDR3aa: ASSISGNEQF
j_gene: TRBJ2-1; v_gene: TRBV3-1; CDR3aa: ASTGGGTGYNEQF
j_gene: TRBJ2-3; v_gene: TRBV5-1; CDR3aa: ASSLEGPGTDTQY
j_gene: TRBJ2-3; v_gene: TRBV20-1; CDR3aa: SARSTGRDTQY
j_gene: TRBJ2-7; v_gene: TRBV24-1; CDR3aa: ATSDGMKGEQY
j_gene: TRBJ1-2; v_gene: TRBV6-2/TRBV6-3; CDR3aa: ASSYSAGTYT
j_gene: TRBJ2-4; v_gene: TRBV11-2; CDR3aa: ASRALAKNIQY
j_gene: TRBJ1-2; v_gene: TRBV12-3/TRBV12-4; CDR3aa: ASSQQENYGYT
j_gene: TRBJ2-2; v_gene: TRBV7-9; CDR3aa: ASSLGGGTSNTGELF
j_gene: TRBJ2-7; v_gene: TRBV28; CDR3aa: ASGRREQY
j_gene: .; v_gene: TRBV20-1; CDR3aa: SARDHTGPYEQY
j_gene: .; v_gene: TRBV7-6; CDR3aa: ASSSAEGTRGETQY
j_gene: TRBJ2-7; v_gene: TRBV29-1; CDR3aa: SGGGQGPYEQY
j_gene: TRBJ2-1; v_gene: TRBV4-1; CDR3aa: ASSPTVTYNEQF
j_gene: TRBJ2-5; v_gene: TRBV14; CDR3aa: ASSLQGGTAKETQY
j_gene: TRBJ1-1; v_gene: TRBV25-1; CDR3aa: ASRGEENPEAF
j_gene: TRBJ2-3; v_gene: TRBV20-1; CDR3aa: SARELAGEADTQY
j_gene: TRBJ2-7; v_gene: TRBV15; CDR3aa: ATSGGLYEQY
j_gene: TRBJ2-3; v_gene: TRBV7-2; CDR3aa: ASSSVTSGSGAQY
j_gene: TRBJ2-7; v_gene: TRBV6-1; CDR3aa: ASSGGTGNTYEQY
j_gene: TRBJ2-1; v_gene: TRBV20-1; CDR3aa: SARTPSYNEQF
j_gene: TRBJ1-6; v_gene: TRBV27; CDR3aa: ASSLGKMTGGRNSPLH
j_gene: TRBJ2-3; v_gene: TRBV21-1; CDR3aa: ANPTDTQY
j_gene: TRBJ2-7; v_gene: TRBV5-6; CDR3aa: ASSPLRADVYEQY
j_gene: TRBJ2-7; v_gene: TRBV20-1; CDR3aa: SASGLAGCEQY
j_gene: TRBJ2-7; v_gene: TRBV29-1; CDR3aa: SAGGGTASYEQY